This T cell receptor beta chain originates from a study of blood T cell repertoires in COVID-19. Overall study context: Acute-phase and convalescent COVID-19 samples originated in the United States, Italy and Spain. PBMCs, B-cell-depleted T cells, or T cells provided the cDNA or gDNA that made up the material.

Germline values: CDR1 SGHTA, CDR2 FQGTGA. V shed 5 bases, J shed 11 bases, and the junction held 5 bases outside the gene matches. CDR3 length: 12 amino acids. The table lists this clone with a few counts. Per the study methods: Using reference gene primer amplification, nucleated cell counts were estimated. The data were produced by immunoSEQ multiplex PCR, yet TCRdb's version contains in-frame clones alone and is incomplete. V and J calls plus clone size are reproduced from that table; the DNA served to infer D and trimming. The table lists approximately 150,000 clones, around 87% of them singletons.

The source of this sequence is a woman aged 45-65 years with active or convalescent COVID-19. Sequencing input: peripheral blood. The J gene is TRBJ2-1, the V gene TRBV7-3; 8 bases agree with TRBD2. CDR3 protein: CASSLEREQQFF. DNA of the CDR3: TGTGCCAGCAGCCTCGAGCGGGAGCAGCAGTTCTTC.